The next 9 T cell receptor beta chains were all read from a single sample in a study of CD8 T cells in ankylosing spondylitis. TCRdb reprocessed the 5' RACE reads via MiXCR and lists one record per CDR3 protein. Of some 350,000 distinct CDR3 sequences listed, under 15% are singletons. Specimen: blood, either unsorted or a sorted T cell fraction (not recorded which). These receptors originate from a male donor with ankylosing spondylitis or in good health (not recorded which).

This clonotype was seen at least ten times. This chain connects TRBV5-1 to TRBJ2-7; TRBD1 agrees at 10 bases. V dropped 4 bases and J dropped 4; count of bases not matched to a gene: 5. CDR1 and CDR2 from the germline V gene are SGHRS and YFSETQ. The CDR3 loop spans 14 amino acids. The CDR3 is CASSTGQGLYEQYF. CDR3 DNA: TGCGCCAGCAGCACGGGACAGGGGCTATACGAGCAGTACTTC.

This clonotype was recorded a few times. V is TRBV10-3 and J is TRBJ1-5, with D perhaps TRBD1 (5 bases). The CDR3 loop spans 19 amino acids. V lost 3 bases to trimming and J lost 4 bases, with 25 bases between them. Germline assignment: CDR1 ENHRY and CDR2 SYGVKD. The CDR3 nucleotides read TGTGCCATCAGTGAATACACCCCCAAAGAAGGGACGCGAAATCAGCCCCAGCATTTT. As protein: CAISEYTPKEGTRNQPQHF.

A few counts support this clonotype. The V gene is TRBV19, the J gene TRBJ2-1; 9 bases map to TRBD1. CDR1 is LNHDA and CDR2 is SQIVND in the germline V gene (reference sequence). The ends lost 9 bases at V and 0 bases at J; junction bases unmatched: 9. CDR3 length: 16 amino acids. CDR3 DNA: TGTGCCAGCCGGGACAGGGCCTTTAGCTCCTACAATGAGCAGTTCTTC. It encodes CASRDRAFSSYNEQFF.

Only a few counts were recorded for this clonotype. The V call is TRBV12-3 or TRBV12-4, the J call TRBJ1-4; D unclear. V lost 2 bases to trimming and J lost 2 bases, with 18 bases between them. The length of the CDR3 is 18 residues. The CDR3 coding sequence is TGTGCCAGCAGTTTATCTCGTAGACCGGAGAATACTAATGAAAAACTGTTTTTT. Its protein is CASSLSRRPENTNEKLFF.

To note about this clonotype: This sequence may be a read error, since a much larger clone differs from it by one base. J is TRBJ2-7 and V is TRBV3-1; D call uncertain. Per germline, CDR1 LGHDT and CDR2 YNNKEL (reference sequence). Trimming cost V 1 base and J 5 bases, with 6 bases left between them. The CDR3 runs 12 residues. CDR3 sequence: CASSQGAHEQYF. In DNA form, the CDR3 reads TGTGCCAGCAGCCAAGGGGCCCACGAGCAGTACTTC.

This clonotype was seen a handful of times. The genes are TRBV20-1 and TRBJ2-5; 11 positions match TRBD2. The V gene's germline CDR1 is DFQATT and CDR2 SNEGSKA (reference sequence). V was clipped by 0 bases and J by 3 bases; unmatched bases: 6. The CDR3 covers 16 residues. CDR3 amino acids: CSARDPLAGVEETQYF. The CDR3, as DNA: TGCAGTGCTAGAGATCCACTAGCGGGAGTAGAAGAGACCCAGTACTTC.

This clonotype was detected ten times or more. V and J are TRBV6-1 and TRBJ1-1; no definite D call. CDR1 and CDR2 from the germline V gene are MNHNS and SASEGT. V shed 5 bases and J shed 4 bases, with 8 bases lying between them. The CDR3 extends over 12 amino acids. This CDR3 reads CASSNQLTEAFF. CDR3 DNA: TGTGCCAGCAGTAACCAGCTCACTGAAGCTTTCTTT.

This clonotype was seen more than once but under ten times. The CDR3 nucleotides read TGTGCCAGCACTCAGGGGCTCGATTACAATGAGCAGTTCTTC. Protein: CASTQGLDYNEQFF. V and J are TRBV12-3 or TRBV12-4 and TRBJ2-1; TRBD1 might be the D (6 bases). The CDR3 loop spans 14 amino acids. V lost 7 bases to trimming and J lost 4 bases, with 14 bases between them.

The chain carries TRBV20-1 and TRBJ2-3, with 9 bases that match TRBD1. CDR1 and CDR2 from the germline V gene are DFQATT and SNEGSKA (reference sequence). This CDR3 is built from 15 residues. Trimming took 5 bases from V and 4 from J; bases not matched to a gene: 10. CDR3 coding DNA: TGCAGTGCTCGCCCCGGGACAGGGATCTCAGATACGCAGTATTTT. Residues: CSARPGTGISDTQYF.